This T cell receptor beta chain was found in a study of shared clonotypes between healthy human individuals. Study-wide findings and caveats: Sorted-subset samples were not fully sequenced, rarefaction indicated. Limited genetic and exposure-history diversity came from having few donors. Naive CD4 clonotype sharing across several donors was 5% to 6%. Estimated clonotype richness was generally higher in naive than memory subsets.

This clone has only one observation. Its specificity is unknown. Some clones are missing from TCRdb's copy, which holds only in-frame ones; the method was immunoSEQ multiplex PCR. This sample carries some 2,000,000 clones, 90% to 96% of them seen once, and the ten largest clones take roughly 0.13%. The CDR3 totals 16 residues. Germline V gives CDR1 MGHRA, CDR2 YSYEKL. V gave up 1 base and J gave up 4 bases, with 13 bases separating them. The rearrangement joins TRBV4-1 to TRBJ2-2, with a weak D call TRBD2 (5 bases). Sample: naive CD4+ T cells sorted from blood. Subset described: CD45RA+ positively selected. The TCR comes from a man in his late teens or twenties in good health. In DNA form, the CDR3 reads TGCGCCAGCAGCCAAGGGACTCTGGGAATCACCGGGGAGCTGTTTTTT. Translated, it gives CASSQGTLGITGELFF.